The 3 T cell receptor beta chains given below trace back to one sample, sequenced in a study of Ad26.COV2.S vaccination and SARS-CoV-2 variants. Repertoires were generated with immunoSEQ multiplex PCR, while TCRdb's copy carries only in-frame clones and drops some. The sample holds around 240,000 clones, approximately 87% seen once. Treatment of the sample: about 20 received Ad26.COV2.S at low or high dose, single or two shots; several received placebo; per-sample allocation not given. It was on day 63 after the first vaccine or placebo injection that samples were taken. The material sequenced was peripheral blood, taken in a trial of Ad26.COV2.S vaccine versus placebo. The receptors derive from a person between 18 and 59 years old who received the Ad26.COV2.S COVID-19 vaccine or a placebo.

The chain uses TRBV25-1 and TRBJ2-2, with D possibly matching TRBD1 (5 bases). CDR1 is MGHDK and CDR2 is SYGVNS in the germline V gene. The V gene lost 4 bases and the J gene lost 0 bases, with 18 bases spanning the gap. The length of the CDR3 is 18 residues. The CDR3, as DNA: TGTGCCAGCAGTGGCGCTGGGGCTACCCGTCCGAACACCGGGGAGCTGTTTTTT. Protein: CASSGAGATRPNTGELFF. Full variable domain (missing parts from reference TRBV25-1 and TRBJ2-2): EADIYQTPRYLVIGTGKKITLECSQTMGHDKMYWYQQDPGMELHLIHYSYGVNSTEKGDLSSESTVSRIRTEHFPLTLESARPSHTSQYLCASSGAGATRPNTGELFFGEGSRLTVL.

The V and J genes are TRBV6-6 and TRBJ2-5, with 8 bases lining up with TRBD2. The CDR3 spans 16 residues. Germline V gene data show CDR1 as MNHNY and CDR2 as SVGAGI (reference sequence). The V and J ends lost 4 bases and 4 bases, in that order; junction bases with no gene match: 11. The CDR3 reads CASSSSKRGMGETQYF. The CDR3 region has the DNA TGTGCCAGCAGTTCCTCAAAGCGGGGGATGGGAGAGACCCAGTACTTC.

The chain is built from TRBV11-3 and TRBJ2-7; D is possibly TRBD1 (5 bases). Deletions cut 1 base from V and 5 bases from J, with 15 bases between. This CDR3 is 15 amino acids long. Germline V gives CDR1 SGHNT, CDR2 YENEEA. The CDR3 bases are TGTGCCAGCAGCTTAGGGACAAATAAAGGGGACGAGCAGTACTTC. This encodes CASSLGTNKGDEQYF.